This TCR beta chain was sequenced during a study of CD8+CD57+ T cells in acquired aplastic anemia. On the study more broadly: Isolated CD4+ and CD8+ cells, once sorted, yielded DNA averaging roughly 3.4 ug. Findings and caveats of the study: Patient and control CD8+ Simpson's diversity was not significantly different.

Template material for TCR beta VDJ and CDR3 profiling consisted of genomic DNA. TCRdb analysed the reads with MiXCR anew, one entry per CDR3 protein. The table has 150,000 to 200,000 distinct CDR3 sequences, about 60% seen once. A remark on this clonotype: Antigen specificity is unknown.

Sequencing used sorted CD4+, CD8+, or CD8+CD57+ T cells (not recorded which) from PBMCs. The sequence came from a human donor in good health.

This CDR3 is CSATLQSAGLSHPDTQYF. Written as DNA, the CDR3 is TGCAGTGCTACGCTCCAGTCAGCGGGGTTAAGTCACCCAGATACGCAGTATTTT. This chain connects TRBV20-1 to TRBJ2-3, with TRBD2 matching over 7 bases. V trimming: 4 bases; J trimming: 4 bases; junction bases outside the gene matches: 20. CDR1 is DFQATT, CDR2 SNEGSKA, per germline (reference sequence). This CDR3 spans 18 amino acids.